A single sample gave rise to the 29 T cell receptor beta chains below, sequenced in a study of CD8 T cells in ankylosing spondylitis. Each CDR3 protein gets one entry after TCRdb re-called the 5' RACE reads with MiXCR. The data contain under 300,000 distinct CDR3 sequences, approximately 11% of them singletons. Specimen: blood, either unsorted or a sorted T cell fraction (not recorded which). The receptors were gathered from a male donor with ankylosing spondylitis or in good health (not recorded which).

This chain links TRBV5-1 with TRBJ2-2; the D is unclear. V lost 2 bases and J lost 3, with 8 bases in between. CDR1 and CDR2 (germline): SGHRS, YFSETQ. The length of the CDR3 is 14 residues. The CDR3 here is CASSFSVDTGELFF. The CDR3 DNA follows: TGCGCCAGCAGCTTCAGCGTGGACACCGGGGAGCTGTTTTTT.

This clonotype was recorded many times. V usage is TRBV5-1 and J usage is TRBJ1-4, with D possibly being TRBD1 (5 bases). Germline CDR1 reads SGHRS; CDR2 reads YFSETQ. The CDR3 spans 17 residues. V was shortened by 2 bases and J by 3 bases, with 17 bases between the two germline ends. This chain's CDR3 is CASSLLPTEGANEKLFF. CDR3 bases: TGCGCCAGCAGCTTACTACCCACCGAAGGGGCTAATGAAAAACTGTTTTTT.

CDR3 nucleotide sequence: TGTGCCAGCAGTTTTGAGGCCTTTAATGAGCAGTTCTTC. Amino acids: CASSFEAFNEQFF. The chain is built from TRBV27 and TRBJ2-1; D is unresolved. This CDR3 has 13 amino acids. The germline V and J ends were trimmed by 3 bases and 7 bases, with 10 bases remaining between them. In germline, CDR1 is MNHEY, CDR2 SMNVEV (reference sequence).

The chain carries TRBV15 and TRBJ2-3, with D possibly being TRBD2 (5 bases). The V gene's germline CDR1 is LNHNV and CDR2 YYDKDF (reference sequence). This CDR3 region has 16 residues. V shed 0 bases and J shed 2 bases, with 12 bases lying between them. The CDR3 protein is CATSRDPGFYTDTQYF. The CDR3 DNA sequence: TGTGCCACCAGCAGAGATCCGGGATTTTACACAGATACGCAGTATTTT.

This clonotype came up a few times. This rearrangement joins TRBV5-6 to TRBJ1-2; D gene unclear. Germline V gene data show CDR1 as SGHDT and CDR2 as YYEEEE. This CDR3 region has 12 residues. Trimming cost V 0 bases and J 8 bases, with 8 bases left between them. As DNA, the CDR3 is TGTGCCAGCAGCTTGGATGTGGTGGGCTACACCTTC. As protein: CASSLDVVGYTF.

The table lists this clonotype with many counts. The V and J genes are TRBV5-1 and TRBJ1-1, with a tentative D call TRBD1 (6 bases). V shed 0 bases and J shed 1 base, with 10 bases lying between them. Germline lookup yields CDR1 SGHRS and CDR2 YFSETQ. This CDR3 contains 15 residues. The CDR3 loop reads CASSLVGGANTEAFF. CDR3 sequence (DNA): TGCGCCAGCAGCTTGGTGGGGGGCGCGAACACTGAAGCTTTCTTT.

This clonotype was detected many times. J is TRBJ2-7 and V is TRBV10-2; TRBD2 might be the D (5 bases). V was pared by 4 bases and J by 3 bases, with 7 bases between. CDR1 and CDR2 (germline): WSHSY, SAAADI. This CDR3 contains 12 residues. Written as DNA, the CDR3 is TGCGCCAGCAGTGCGGGGTTCTACGAGCAGTACTTC. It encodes CASSAGFYEQYF.

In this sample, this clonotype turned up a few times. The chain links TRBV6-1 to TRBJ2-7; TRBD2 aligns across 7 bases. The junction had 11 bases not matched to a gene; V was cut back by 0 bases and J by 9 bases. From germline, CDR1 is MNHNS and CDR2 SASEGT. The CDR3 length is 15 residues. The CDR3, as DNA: TGTGCCAGCAGTGAAGCCACCAGCGGGGCAAATAGGCAGTACTTC. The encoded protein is CASSEATSGANRQYF.

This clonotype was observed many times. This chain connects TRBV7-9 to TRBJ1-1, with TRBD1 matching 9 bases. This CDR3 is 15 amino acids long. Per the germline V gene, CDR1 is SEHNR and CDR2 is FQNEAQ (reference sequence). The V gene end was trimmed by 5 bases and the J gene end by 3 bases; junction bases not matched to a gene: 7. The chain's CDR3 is CASSRDRVIDTEAFF. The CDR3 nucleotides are TGTGCCAGCAGCCGGGACAGGGTTATCGACACTGAAGCTTTCTTT.

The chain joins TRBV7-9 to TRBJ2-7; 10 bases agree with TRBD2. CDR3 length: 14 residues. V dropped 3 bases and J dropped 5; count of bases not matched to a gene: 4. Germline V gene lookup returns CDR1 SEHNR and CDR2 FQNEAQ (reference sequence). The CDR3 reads CASSFVGTSDEQYF. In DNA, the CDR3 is TGTGCCAGCAGCTTTGTAGGGACTAGCGACGAGCAGTACTTC.

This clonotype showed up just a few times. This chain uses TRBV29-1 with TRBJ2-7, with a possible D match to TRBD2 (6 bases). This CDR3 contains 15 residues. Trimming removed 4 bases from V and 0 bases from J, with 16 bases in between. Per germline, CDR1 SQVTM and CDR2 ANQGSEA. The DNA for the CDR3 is TGCAGCGTTGTTCCTGAGCGGGCTGGCTCCTACGAGCAGTACTTC. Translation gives CSVVPERAGSYEQYF.

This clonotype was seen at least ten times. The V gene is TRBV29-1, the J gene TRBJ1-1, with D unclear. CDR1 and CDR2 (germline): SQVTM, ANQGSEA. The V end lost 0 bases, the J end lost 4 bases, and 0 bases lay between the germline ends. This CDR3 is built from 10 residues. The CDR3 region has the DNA TGCAGCGTTGAAGACACTGAAGCTTTCTTT. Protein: CSVEDTEAFF.

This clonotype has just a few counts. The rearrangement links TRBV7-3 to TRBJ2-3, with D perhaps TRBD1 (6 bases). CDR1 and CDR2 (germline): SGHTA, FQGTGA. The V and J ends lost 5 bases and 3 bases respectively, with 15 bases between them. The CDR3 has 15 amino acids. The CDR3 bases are TGTGCCAGCAGCGTCGGTGACAGGCGGACAGATACGCAGTATTTT. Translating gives CASSVGDRRTDTQYF.

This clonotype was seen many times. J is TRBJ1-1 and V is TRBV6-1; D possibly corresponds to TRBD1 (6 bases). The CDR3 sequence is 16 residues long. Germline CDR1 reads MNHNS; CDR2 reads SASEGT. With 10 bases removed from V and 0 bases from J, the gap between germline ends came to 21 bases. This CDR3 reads CATRKRGQYMNTEAFF. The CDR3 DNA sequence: TGTGCCACCAGGAAACGAGGACAGTACATGAACACTGAAGCTTTCTTT.

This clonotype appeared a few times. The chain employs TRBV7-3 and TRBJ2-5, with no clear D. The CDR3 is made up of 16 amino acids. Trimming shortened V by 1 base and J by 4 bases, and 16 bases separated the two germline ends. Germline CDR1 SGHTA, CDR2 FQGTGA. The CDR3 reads CASSLMVGKCGETQYF. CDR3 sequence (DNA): TGTGCCAGCAGCTTAATGGTTGGCAAGTGTGGAGAGACCCAGTACTTC.

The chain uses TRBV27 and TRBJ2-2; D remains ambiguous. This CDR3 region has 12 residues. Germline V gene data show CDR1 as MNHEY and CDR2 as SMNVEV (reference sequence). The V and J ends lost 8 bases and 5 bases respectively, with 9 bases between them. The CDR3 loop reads CASPEPTGELFF. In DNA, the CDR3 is TGTGCCAGCCCGGAACCTACCGGGGAGCTGTTTTTT.

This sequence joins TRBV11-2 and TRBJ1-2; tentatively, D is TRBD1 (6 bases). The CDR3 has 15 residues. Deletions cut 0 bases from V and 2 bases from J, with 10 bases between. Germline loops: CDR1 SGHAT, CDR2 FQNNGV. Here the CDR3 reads CASSLDAGANYGYTF. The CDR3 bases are TGTGCCAGCAGCTTAGATGCAGGGGCGAACTATGGCTACACCTTC.

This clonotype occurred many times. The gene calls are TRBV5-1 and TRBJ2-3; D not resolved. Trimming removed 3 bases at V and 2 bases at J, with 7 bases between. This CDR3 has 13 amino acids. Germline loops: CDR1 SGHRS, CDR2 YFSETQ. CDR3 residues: CASSSGDTDTQYF. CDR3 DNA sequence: TGCGCCAGCAGCTCGGGCGACACAGATACGCAGTATTTT.

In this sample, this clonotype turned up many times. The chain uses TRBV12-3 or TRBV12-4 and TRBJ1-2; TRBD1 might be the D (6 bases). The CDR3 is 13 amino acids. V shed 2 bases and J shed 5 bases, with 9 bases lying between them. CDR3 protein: CASSLPGAYGYTF. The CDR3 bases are TGTGCCAGCAGTTTACCGGGGGCGTATGGCTACACCTTC.

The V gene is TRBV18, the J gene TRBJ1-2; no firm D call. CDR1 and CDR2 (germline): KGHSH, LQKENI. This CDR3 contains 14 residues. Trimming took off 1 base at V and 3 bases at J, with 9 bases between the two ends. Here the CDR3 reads CASSPQGADYGYTF. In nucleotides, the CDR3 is TGTGCCAGCTCACCACAGGGTGCCGACTATGGCTACACCTTC.

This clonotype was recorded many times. The chain's CDR3 is CASSLPTAGDTQYF. The CDR3 DNA follows: TGCGCCAGCAGCTTGCCCACTGCGGGCGATACGCAGTATTTT. The chain is built from TRBV5-1 and TRBJ2-3; possibly TRBD2 for D (5 bases). The germline V gene has CDR1 SGHRS and CDR2 YFSETQ. Trimming removed 1 base at V and 6 bases at J, with 12 bases between. This CDR3 is built from 14 residues. Filled out from reference TRBV5-1 and TRBJ2-3, the complete variable domain reads KAGVTQTPRYLIKTRGQQVTLSCSPISGHRSVSWYQQTPGQGLQFLFEYFSETQRNKGNFPGRFSGRQFSNSRSEMNVSTLELGDSALYLCASSLPTAGDTQYFGPGTRLTVL.

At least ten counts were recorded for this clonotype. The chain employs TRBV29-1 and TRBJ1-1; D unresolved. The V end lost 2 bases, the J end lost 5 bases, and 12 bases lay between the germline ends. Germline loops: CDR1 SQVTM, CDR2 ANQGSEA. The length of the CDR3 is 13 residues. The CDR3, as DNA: TGCAGCGTTGAATTGAATCGTGGGACTGAAGCTTTCTTT. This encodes CSVELNRGTEAFF.

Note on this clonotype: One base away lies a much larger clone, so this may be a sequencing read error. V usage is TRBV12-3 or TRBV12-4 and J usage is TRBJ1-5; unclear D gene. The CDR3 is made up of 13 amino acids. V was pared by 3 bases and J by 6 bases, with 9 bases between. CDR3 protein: CASSLGSSQPQHF. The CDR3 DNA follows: TGTGCCAGCAGTTTGGGGTCCTCTCAGCCCCAGCATTTT.

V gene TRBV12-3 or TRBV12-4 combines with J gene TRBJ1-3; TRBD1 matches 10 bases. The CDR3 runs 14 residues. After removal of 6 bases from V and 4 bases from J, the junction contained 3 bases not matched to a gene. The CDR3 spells CASSKTGGGNTIYF. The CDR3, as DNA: TGTGCCAGCAGCAAGACAGGGGGCGGAAACACCATATATTTT.

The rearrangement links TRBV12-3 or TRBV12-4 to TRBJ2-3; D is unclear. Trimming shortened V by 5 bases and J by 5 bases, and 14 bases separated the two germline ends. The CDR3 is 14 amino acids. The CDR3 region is CASSPRQTRDTQYF. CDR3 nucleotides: TGTGCCAGCAGTCCCCGACAAACGAGAGATACGCAGTATTTT.

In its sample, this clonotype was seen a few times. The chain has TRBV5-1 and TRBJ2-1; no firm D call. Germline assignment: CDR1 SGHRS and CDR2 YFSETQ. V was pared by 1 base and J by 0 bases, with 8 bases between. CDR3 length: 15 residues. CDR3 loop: CASSLRASSYNEQFF. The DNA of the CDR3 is TGCGCCAGCAGCTTGAGGGCTAGCTCCTACAATGAGCAGTTCTTC.

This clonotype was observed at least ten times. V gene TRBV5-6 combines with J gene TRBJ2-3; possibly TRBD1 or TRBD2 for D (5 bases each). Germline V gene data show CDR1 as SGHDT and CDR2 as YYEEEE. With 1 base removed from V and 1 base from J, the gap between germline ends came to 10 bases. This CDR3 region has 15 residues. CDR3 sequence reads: CASSLLGVGTDTQYF. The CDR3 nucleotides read TGTGCCAGCAGCTTGCTGGGGGTGGGCACAGATACGCAGTATTTT. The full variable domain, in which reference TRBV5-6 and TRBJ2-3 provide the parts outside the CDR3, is DAGVTQSPTHLIKTRGQQVTLRCSPKSGHDTVSWYQQALGQGPQFIFQYYEEEERQRGNFPDRFSGHQFPNYSSELNVNALLLGDSALYLCASSLLGVGTDTQYFGPGTRLTVL.

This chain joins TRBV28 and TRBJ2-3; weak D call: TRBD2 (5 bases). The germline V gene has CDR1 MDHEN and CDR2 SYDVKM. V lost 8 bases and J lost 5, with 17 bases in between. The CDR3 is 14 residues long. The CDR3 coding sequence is TGTGCCAGCGTCTCGAGAGGGCCCGGAGATACGCAGTATTTT. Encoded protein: CASVSRGPGDTQYF.

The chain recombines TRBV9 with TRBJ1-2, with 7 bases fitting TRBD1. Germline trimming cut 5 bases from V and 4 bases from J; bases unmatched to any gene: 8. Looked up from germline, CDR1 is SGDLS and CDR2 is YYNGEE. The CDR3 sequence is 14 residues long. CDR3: CASSREGAIYGYTF. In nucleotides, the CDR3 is TGTGCCAGCAGTCGGGAGGGGGCTATCTATGGCTACACCTTC.